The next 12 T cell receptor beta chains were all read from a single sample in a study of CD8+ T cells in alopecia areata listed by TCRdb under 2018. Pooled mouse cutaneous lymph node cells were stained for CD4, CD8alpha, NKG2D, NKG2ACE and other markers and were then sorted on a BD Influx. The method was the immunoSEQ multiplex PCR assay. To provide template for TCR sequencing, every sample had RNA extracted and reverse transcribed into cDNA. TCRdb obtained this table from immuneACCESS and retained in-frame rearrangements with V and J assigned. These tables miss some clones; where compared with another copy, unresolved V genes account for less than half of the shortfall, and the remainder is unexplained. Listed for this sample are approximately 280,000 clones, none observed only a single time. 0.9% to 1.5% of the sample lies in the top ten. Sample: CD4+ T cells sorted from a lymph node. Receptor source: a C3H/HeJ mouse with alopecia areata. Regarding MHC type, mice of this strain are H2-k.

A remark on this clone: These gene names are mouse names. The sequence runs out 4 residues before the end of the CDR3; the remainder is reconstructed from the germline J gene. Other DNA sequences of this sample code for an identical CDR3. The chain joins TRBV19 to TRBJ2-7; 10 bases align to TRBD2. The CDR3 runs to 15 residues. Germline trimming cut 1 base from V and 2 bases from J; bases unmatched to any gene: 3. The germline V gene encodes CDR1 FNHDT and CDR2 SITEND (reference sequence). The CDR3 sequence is CASSIPGLGTYEQYF. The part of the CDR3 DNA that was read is TGTGCCAGCAGTATACCGGGACTGGGGACCTAT.

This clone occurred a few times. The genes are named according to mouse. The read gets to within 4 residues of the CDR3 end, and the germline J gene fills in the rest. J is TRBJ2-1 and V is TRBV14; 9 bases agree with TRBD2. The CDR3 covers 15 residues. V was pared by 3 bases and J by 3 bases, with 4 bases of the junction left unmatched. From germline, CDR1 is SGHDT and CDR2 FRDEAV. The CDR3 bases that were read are TGTGCCAGCAGTTCCCATGGGGGGGCCTATGCT. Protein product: CASSSHGGAYA. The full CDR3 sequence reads CASSSHGGAYAEQFF.

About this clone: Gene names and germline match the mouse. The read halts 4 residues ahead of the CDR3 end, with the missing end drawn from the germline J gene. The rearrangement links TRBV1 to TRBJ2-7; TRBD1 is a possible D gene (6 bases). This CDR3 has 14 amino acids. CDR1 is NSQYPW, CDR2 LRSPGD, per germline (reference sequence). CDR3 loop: CTCSAYRDKYEQYF. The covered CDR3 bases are TGCACCTGCAGTGCCTACCGGGACAAGTAT.

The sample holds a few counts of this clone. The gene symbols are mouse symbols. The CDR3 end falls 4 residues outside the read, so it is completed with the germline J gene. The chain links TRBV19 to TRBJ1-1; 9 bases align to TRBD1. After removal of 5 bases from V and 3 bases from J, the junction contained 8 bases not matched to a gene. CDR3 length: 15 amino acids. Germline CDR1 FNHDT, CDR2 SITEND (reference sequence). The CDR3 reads CASRPPGQGHTEVFF. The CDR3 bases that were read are TGTGCCAGCAGACCCCCGGGACAGGGCCACACA.

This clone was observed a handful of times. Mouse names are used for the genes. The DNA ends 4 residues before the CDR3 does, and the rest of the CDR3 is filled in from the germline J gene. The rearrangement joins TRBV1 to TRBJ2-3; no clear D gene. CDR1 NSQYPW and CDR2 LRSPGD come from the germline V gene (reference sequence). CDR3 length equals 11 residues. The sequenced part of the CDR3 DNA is TGCACCTGCAGTGCCAGAGAA. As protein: CTCSARE. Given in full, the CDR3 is CTCSARETLYF.

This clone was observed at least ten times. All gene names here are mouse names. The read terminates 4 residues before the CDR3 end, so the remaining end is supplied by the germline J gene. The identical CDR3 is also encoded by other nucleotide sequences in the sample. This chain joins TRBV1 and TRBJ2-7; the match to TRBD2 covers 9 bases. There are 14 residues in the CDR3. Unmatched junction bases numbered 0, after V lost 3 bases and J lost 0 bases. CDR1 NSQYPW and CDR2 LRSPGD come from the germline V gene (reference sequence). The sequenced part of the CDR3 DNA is TGCACCTGCAGTGCCTGGGGGGGCTCCTAT. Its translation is CTCSAWGGSY. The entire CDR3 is CTCSAWGGSYEQYF.

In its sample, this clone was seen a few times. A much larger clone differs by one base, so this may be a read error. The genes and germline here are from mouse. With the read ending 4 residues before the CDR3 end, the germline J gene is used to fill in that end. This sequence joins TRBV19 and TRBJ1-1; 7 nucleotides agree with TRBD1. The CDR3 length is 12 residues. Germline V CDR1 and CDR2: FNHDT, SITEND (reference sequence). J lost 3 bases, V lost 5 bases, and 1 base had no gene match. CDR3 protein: CASRQGHTEVFF. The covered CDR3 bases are TGTGCCAGCAGACAGGGGCACACA.

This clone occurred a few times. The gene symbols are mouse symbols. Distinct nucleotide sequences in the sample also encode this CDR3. The DNA read from the CDR3 is TGTGCCAGCAGTGAGGGACAGGGAACA. Translated: CASSEGQGT. The full CDR3 sequence reads CASSEGQGTEVFF. The chain combines TRBV13-1 with TRBJ1-1, with 9 bases matching TRBD1. The read terminates 4 residues before the CDR3 end, so the remaining end is supplied by the germline J gene. Germline assignment: CDR1 NSHNY and CDR2 SYGAGN. This CDR3 region has 13 residues.

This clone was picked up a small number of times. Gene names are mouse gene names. Partial CDR3 DNA: TGTGCCAGCAGTGATGGCTGGGGAGCAGAA. Protein: CASSDGWGAE. The full CDR3 reads CASSDGWGAETLYF. This sequence joins TRBV13-3 and TRBJ2-3, with a weak D call TRBD2 (6 bases). Coverage ceases 4 residues before the CDR3 finishes, and the germline J gene fills in the end. Germline V CDR1 and CDR2: NNHDY, SYVADS. The CDR3 runs to 14 residues. V lost 0 bases and J 3 bases, leaving 8 bases between the germline ends.

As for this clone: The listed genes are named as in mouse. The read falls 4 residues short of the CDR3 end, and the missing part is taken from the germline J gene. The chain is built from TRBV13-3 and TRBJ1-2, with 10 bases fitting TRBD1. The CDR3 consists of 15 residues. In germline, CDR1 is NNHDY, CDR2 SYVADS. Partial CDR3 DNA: TGTGCCAGCAGTGAAAGACAGGGGGCGAGGTCC. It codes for CASSERQGARS. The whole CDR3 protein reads CASSERQGARSDYTF.

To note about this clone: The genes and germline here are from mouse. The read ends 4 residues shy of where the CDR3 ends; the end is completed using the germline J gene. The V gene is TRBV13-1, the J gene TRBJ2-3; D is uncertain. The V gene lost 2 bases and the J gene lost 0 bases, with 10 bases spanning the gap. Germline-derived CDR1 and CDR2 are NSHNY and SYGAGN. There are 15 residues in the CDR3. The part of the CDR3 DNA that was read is TGTGCCAGCAGTGACAGGTTCTCTAGTGCAGAA. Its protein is CASSDRFSSAE. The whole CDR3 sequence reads CASSDRFSSAETLYF.

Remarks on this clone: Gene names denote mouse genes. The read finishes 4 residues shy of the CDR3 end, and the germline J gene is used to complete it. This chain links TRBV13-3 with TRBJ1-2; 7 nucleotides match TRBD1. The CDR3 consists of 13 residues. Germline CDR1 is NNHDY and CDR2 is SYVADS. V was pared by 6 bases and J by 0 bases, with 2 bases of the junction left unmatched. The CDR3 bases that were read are TGTGCCAGCAAAACAGGGGCAAACTCC. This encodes CASKTGANS. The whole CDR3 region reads CASKTGANSDYTF.